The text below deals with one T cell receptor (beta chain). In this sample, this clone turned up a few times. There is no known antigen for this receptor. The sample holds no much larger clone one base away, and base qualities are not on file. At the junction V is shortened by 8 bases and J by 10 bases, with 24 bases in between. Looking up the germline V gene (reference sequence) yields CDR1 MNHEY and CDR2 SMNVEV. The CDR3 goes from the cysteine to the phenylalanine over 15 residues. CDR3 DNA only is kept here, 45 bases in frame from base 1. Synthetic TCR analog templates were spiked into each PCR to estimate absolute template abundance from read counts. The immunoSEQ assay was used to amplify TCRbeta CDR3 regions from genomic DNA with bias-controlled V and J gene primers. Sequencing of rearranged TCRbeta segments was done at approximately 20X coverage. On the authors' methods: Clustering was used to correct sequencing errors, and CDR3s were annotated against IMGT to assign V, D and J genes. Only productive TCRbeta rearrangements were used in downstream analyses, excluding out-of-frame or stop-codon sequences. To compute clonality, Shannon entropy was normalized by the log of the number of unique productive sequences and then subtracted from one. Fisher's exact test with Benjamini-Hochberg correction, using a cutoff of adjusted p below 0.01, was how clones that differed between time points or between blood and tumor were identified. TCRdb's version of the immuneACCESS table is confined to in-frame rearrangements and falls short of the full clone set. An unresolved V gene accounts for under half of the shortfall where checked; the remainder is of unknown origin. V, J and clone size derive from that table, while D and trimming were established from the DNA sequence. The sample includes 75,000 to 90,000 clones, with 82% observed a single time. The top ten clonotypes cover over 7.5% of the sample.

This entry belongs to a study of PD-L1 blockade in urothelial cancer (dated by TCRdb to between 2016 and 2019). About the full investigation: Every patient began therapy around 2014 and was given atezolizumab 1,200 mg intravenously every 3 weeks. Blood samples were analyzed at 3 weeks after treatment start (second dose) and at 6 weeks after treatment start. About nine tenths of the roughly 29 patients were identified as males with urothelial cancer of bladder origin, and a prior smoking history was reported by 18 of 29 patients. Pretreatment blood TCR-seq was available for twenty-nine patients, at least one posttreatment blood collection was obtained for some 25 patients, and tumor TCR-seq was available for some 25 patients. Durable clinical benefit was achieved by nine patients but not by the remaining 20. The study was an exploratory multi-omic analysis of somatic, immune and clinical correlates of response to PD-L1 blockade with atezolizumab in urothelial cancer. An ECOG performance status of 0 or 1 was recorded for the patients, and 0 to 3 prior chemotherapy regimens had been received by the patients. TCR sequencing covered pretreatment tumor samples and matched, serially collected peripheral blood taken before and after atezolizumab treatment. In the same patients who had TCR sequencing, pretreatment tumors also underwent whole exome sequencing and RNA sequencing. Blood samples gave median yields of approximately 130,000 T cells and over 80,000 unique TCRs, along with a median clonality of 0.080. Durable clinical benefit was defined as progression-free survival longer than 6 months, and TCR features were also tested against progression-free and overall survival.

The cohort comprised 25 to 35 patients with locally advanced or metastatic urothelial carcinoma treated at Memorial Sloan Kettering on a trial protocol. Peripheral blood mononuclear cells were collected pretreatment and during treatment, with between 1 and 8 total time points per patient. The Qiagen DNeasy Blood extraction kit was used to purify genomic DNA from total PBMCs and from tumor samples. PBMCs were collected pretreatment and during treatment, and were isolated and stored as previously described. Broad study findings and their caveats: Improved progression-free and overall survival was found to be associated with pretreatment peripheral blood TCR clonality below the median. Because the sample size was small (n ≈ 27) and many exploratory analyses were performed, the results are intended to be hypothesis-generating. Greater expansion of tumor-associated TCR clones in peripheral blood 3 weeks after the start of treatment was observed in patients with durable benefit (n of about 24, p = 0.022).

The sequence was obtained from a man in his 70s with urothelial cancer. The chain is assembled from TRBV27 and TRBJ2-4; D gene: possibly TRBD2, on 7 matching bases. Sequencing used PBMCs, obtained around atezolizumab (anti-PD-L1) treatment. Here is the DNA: TGTGCCAGCCCGGTATTGGGGGGGGGCCGGTGGATTCAGTACTTC. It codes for CASPVLGGGRWIQYF.